This TCR beta chain is drawn from a study of blood T cell repertoires in COVID-19. About the study: Acute and convalescent COVID-19 specimens originated in the United States, Italy and Spain. Sample material is recorded as cDNA or gDNA derived from T cells, B-cell-depleted T cells, or PBMCs.

In the authors' workflow: Reference gene primer amplification gave estimated nucleated cell counts. Measured with immunoSEQ multiplex PCR; TCRdb has only the in-frame clones, and not every one. V and J calls and clone size follow that table, whereas D and trimming were derived from the DNA. The repertoire holds about 140,000 clones, with approximately 85% as singletons. The germline V gene has CDR1 SGHRS and CDR2 YFSETQ. The CDR3 has 15 residues. J was trimmed by 2 bases and V by 4 bases; bases with no gene match: 6. The chain couples TRBV5-1 to TRBJ1-5, with 7 nucleotides matching TRBD1. Sequenced input: peripheral blood. This clonotype was sampled from a human donor with acute or convalescent COVID-19. The donor label of this sample is uncertain. CDR3 DNA: TGCGCCAGCAGCATTGCCGGGACAGGCAATCAGCCCCAGCATTTT. Translated, it gives CASSIAGTGNQPQHF.